This T cell receptor beta chain was sequenced during a study of T cells in tumors after PD-1 blockade. Study summary: Patients had no prior checkpoint blockade, systemic immunosuppressants, or anti-cancer therapy within 4 weeks.

Per germline, CDR1 LNHDA and CDR2 SQIVND (reference sequence). The ends were cut back, 5 bases at V and 2 bases at J, with 16 bases in the middle. CDR3 length: 16 residues. Genomic DNA template from tumor biopsies or peripheral blood, about 616 ng to 6,500 ng input. TCRdb's copy holds only in-frame clones and misses some; the assay was immunoSEQ multiplex PCR. The top ten hold under 40% of the sample, which has around 35,000 clones, 73% seen once. This clone was observed once. This chain joins TRBV19 and TRBJ2-1; D unresolved. This receptor was obtained from a human donor with basal cell carcinoma. The sequences come from PBMCs, collected after anti-PD-1 treatment. The CDR3 loop reads CASSPPQDSTYNEQFF. Written as DNA, the CDR3 is TGTGCCAGTAGTCCCCCCCAGGATAGTACCTACAATGAGCAGTTCTTC.